The clone carrying this T cell receptor (beta chain) appeared many times. Antigen: not known. Amplified TCR beta CDR3 regions came from RNA transcripts. A first-round RT-PCR of the TCR CDR3 used the HTBI primer set. MiXCR, applied by TCRdb to the multiplex PCR reads, yields one record per CDR3 protein. The repertoire includes hundreds of thousands of distinct CDR3 sequences, about 20% of them detected once, and about 45% sits in the top ten. In the ophthalmopathy cohort, Clinical Activity Score was at least 3, NOSPECS grade at least 4, and duration under 3 months. In germline, CDR1 is GTSNPN, CDR2 SVGIG (reference sequence). This CDR3 has 14 residues. V lost 3 bases, J lost 7 bases, and 13 bases lay in between. The entry originates in a study of T cells in Graves' hyperthyroidism and ophthalmopathy. General observations from the study: Most clonotypes expanded in the thyroid (above 0.001) were also present in blood.

This clonotype originated in a man between 40 and 49 years old with Graves' ophthalmopathy. The gene calls are TRBV30 and TRBJ1-6; TRBD1 is a possible D gene (6 bases). The sample consisted of blood. The CDR3 is CAWRYYRGNSPLHF. The CDR3, as DNA: TGTGCCTGGAGATACTATAGGGGGAATTCACCCCTCCACTTT.